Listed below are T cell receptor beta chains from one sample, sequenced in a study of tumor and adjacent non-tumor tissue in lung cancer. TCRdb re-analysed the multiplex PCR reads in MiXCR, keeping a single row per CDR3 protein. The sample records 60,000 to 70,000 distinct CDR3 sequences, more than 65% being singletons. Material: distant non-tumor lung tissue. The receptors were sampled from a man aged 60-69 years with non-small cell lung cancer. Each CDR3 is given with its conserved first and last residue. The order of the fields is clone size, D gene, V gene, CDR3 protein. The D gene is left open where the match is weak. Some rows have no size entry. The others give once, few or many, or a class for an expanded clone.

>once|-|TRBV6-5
CAISYDGPGAGGYTF
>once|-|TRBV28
CASSPGIYYEQYF
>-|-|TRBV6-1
CASAGNLSSYNDQFF
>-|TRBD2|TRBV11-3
CARNSGLADCTDTQYF
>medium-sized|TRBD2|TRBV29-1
CSAGLAGRYNEQFF
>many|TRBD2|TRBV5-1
CASSYKTSGTYEQYF
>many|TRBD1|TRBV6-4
CASSDSPVDRPTGELFF
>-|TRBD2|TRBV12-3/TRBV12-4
CASGFPQRDHDGQFF
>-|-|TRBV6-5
CASSGPRRGGTDAFF
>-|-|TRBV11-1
CASSSGDRYSPLHF
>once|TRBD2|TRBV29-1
CSVVREGDEYYF
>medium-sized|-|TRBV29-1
CSALERGEQYF
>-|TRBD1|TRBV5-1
CASSLATGVRKTQYF
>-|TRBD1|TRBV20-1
CSARDHRGSPGELFF
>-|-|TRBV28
CASRPLEHSRETQYF
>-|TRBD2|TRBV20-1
CSVSGSRVQFF
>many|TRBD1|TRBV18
CASSPGQGPPLNQPQHF
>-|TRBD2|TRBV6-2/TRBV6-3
CSSSSTSGRTDTQYF
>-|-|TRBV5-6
CASSVARIEASF
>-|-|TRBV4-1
CARSQELGGFYEQYF
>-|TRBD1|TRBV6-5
CASSKQGDRRNQLQYF
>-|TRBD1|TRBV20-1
CSDRARDRLNQSQHF
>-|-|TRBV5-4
CDSSSIEREPGDTQYF
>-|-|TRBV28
CAINELDSDQPQHF
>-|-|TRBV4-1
CAGSQERNFNEQFF
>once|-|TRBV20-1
CSAQGASVRVADTQYF
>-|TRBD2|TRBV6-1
CVSRKAQRESPDTQYF
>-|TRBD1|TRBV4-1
CANSRGTGPAYEQYF
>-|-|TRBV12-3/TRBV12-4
CAGSSYAGFYEQYF
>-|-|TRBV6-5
CASRTNLLEQYF
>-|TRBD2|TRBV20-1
CSARDVGLAATYEQYF
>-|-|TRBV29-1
CSVRGTTNTEALF
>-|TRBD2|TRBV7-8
CASNLSSGTIGELFF